Reported below is one T cell receptor (beta chain). This sample was included in a study of blood T cell repertoires in COVID-19. Study-level background: Samples taken during acute and convalescent COVID-19 were collected in the United States, Italy and Spain. T cells, B-cell-depleted T cells, or PBMCs supplied cDNA or gDNA.

Original handling: Amplification from reference gene primers served as the basis for estimated nucleated cell counts. Some clones are missing from TCRdb's copy, which holds only in-frame ones; the method was immunoSEQ multiplex PCR. V, J and clone size reflect that table, while D and trimming were determined from the DNA. Among about 50,000 clones, about 86% were seen once, and the ten largest hold roughly 4%. The TCR sequence derives from an elderly man with active COVID-19. Sequenced sample: peripheral blood.

The CDR3 sequence: CAIRGGTDTQYF. As DNA, the CDR3 is TGTGCCATCAGGGGAGGAACAGATACGCAGTATTTT. The chain couples TRBV10-3 to TRBJ2-3; a possible D gene is TRBD2 (6 bases). The CDR3 runs 12 residues. Looked up from germline, CDR1 is ENHRY and CDR2 is SYGVKD. V lost 6 bases and J lost 3, with 7 bases in between.